Following are 14 T cell receptor beta chains from one sample sequenced in a study of blood T cell repertoires in COVID-19. Produced via immunoSEQ multiplex PCR; TCRdb's table is partial and in-frame only. This sample carries about 130,000 clones, over 80% of them seen once, and the ten largest clones take roughly 9.7%. The specimen was peripheral blood. These receptors were taken from a man in his forties or fifties with active or convalescent COVID-19.

With respect to this clone: Sequence at one end of the junction differs from germline and may be a read error. The J gene is TRBJ2-7, the V gene TRBV6-6; a weak D match, TRBD1 (6 bases). The CDR3 sequence is 14 residues long. The germline V gene encodes CDR1 MNHNY and CDR2 SVGAGI (reference sequence). The CDR3 loop is CASSYKGEVYAQYF. CDR3 DNA: TGTGCCAGCAGTTACAAGGGGGAAGTCTACGCGCAGTACTTC.

V and J are TRBV2 and TRBJ1-3; 7 bases fit TRBD1. Losses at the gene ends were 11 bases for V and 3 bases for J; bases not matched to a gene: 7. CDR1 is SNHLY and CDR2 is FYNNEI in the germline V gene. The CDR3 sequence is 13 residues long. This chain's CDR3 is CAVQGLGGNTIYF. CDR3 sequence (DNA): TGTGCCGTACAGGGGTTGGGTGGAAACACCATATATTTT.

The chain uses TRBV11-2 and TRBJ1-4, with TRBD1 identical over 7 bases. The CDR3 runs 15 residues. With 1 base clipped from V and 5 bases from J, the junction kept 4 bases outside the gene matches. Germline V gene sequence: CDR1 SGHAT, CDR2 FQNNGV. CDR3 region: CASSLGTGRNEKLFF. The CDR3 DNA reads TGTGCCAGCAGCTTAGGGACAGGAAGGAATGAAAAACTGTTTTTT.

This clone was seen only a few times. CDR3 protein: CASSYGQENQPQHF. CDR3 nucleotides: TGTGCCAGCAGTTACGGGCAAGAAAATCAGCCCCAGCATTTT. The rearrangement uses TRBV6-5 and TRBJ1-5; D is ambiguous. CDR1 and CDR2 (germline): MNHEY, SVGAGI. This CDR3 has 14 amino acids. V lost 2 bases, J lost 4 bases, and 9 bases lay in between.

V usage is TRBV18 and J usage is TRBJ2-7; tentative D call: TRBD1 (6 bases). The length of the CDR3 is 14 residues. The V end lost 6 bases, the J end lost 0 bases, and 12 bases lay between the germline ends. The germline V gene encodes CDR1 KGHSH and CDR2 LQKENI. Written as DNA, the CDR3 is TGTGCCAGCTCCCGGAACAGGGACTCCTACGAGCAGTACTTC. Encoded protein: CASSRNRDSYEQYF.

This sequence joins TRBV6-5 and TRBJ1-1, with D perhaps matching TRBD1 (5 bases). The V gene's germline CDR1 is MNHEY and CDR2 SVGAGI. This CDR3 comprises 14 residues. V was clipped by 2 bases and J by 9 bases, with 16 bases between them. The CDR3, as DNA: TGTGCCAGCAGTTACGCCCCCCCGGGGGGAAAAGCTTTCTTT. Protein: CASSYAPPGGKAFF.

The DNA for the CDR3 is TGTGCCAGCAGGCAGGGGGCGCCTGGGGAGCTGTTTTTT. This codes for CASRQGAPGELFF. This chain uses TRBV6-6 with TRBJ2-2, with 8 positions matching TRBD1. Germline values: CDR1 MNHNY, CDR2 SVGAGI (reference sequence). Unmatched junction bases numbered 5, after V lost 6 bases and J lost 8 bases. The CDR3 sequence is 13 residues long.

The chain has TRBV5-6 and TRBJ2-7, with a tentative D call TRBD2 (6 bases). Trimming cost V 1 base and J 2 bases, with 13 bases left between them. The CDR3 is 15 amino acids. CDR1 and CDR2 (germline): SGHDT, YYEEEE. CDR3 amino acids: CASSLLDYSTYEQYF. The CDR3 DNA sequence: TGTGCCAGCAGCTTGTTGGACTATTCAACCTACGAGCAGTACTTC. The variable domain in full, completed from reference TRBV5-6 and TRBJ2-7, reads DAGVTQSPTHLIKTRGQQVTLRCSPKSGHDTVSWYQQALGQGPQFIFQYYEEEERQRGNFPDRFSGHQFPNYSSELNVNALLLGDSALYLCASSLLDYSTYEQYFGPGTRLTVT.

This chain uses TRBV7-2 with TRBJ2-7; 9 bases fit TRBD2. Germline V CDR1 and CDR2: SGHTA, FQGNSA. The junction had 4 bases not matched to a gene; V was cut back by 4 bases and J by 3 bases. This CDR3 spans 14 amino acids. The DNA of the CDR3 is TGTGCCAGCAGCTCCGCGGGGGGGCGCTACGAGCAGTACTTC. This gives the protein CASSSAGGRYEQYF.

The chain employs TRBV19 and TRBJ2-3; 11 positions agree with TRBD1. Germline CDR1 is LNHDA and CDR2 is SQIVND (reference sequence). Trimming removed 6 bases from V and 1 base from J; junction bases left unmatched: 0. The length of the CDR3 is 14 residues. The CDR3, as DNA: TGTGCCAGTAGGGACAGGGGGCGCACAGATACGCAGTATTTT. Encoded protein: CASRDRGRTDTQYF.

The chain is built from TRBV9 and TRBJ2-7; 10 bases map to TRBD1. From germline, CDR1 is SGDLS and CDR2 YYNGEE. This CDR3 region has 14 residues. V gave up 1 base and J gave up 6 bases; unmatched junction bases: 4. The CDR3 bases are TGTGCCAGCAGCGTACCTGGACAGGGGGGCGAGCAGTACTTC. Residues: CASSVPGQGGEQYF. The variable domain in full, with the rest retrieved from reference TRBV9 and TRBJ2-7, is DSGVTQTPKHLITATGQRVTLRCSPRSGDLSVYWYQQSLDQGLQFLIQYYNGEERAKGNILERFSAQQFPDLHSELNLSSLELGDSALYFCASSVPGQGGEQYFGPGTRLTVT.

The V gene is TRBV6-6, the J gene TRBJ1-2; 10 bases are a match to TRBD1. CDR3 length equals 15 residues. V was pared by 5 bases and J by 7 bases, with 10 bases of the junction left unmatched. The germline V gene encodes CDR1 MNHNY and CDR2 SVGAGI (reference sequence). The CDR3 DNA sequence: TGTGCCAGCAGTCTATCACCGGGACAGGGGTCTGGCTACACCTTC. This codes for CASSLSPGQGSGYTF.

This sequence joins TRBV19 and TRBJ2-7; 9 bases fit TRBD1. This CDR3 region has 15 residues. The V gene end was trimmed by 1 base and the J gene end by 5 bases; junction bases not matched to a gene: 6. Germline CDR1 is LNHDA and CDR2 is SQIVND (reference sequence). For the CDR3, the DNA is TGTGCCAGTAGTATAGGTGGACAGGGGCGCAACGAGCAGTACTTC. It specifies CASSIGGQGRNEQYF.

The gene calls are TRBV6-5 and TRBJ1-6; 8 positions agree with TRBD1. Germline loops: CDR1 MNHEY, CDR2 SVGAGI. The trim removed 11 bases at V and 8 bases at J, leaving 5 bases unmatched. The CDR3 loop spans 12 amino acids. CDR3 in DNA: TGTGCCGTGGGACAGGTGGATTCACCCCTCCACTTT. This gives the protein CAVGQVDSPLHF.